This T cell receptor beta chain came from a study of T cell responses to AZD1222 COVID-19 vaccine. Study outcomes and limitations: The reported proportion of spike-specific TCRs targeting unmutated variant regions was nearly half. Clonal diversity was possibly underestimated, and the donors were mostly white British, with more females. The breadth and depth of Spike-specific TCRs increased once two AZD1222 doses had been given.

Of note for this clone: Its specificity is not known.

Libraries were prepared by immunoSEQ multiplex PCR; TCRdb keeps only in-frame clonotypes and omits some of them. The sample holds around 120,000 clones; 70% to 90% are singletons and the top ten take about 2.5%. Sample: peripheral blood, taken 28 days after the second AZD1222 dose. This TCR was sampled from an adult who received the AZD1222 COVID-19 vaccine.

The CDR3 here is CASSFGERYEQYF. The CDR3 nucleotides read TGTGCCAGCAGTTTTGGTGAACGCTACGAGCAGTACTTC. V is TRBV27 and J is TRBJ2-7, with unresolved D. This CDR3 contains 13 residues. Germline CDR1 and CDR2: MNHEY and SMNVEV (reference sequence). Trimming left V 3 bases short and J 3 bases short, with 9 bases between.